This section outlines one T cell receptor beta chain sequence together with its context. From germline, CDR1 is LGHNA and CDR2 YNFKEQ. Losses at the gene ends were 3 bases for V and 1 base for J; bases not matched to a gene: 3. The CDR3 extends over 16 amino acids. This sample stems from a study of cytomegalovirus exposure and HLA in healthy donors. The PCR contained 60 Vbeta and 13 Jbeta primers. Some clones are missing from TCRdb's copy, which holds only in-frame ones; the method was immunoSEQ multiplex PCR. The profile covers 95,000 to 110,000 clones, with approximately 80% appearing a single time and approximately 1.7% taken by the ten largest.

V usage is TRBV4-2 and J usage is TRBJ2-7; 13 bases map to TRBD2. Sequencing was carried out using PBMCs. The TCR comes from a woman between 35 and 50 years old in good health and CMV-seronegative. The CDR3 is CASSQALAGGSYEQYF. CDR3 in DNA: TGTGCCAGCAGCCAGGCACTAGCGGGAGGGTCCTACGAGCAGTACTTC.